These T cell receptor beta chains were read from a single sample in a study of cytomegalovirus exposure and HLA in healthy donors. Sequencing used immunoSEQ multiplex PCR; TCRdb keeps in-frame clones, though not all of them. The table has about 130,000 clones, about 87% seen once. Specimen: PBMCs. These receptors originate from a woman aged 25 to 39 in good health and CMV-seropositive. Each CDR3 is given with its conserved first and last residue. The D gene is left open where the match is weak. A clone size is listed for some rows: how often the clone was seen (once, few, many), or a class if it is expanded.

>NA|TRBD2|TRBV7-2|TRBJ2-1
CASSFGLAENEQFF
TGTGCCAGCAGCTTCGGACTAGCGGAGAATGAGCAGTTCTTC
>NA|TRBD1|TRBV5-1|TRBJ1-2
CASSRDRGGYTF
TGCGCCAGCAGCAGGGACAGGGGGGGCTACACCTTC
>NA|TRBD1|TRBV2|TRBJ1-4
CASRSRGRYEKLFF
TGTGCCAGCAGATCCAGGGGGCGGTATGAAAAACTGTTTTTT
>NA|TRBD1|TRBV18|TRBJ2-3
CASSPAGTDTDTQYF
TGTGCCAGCTCACCAGCAGGGACAGACACAGATACGCAGTATTTT
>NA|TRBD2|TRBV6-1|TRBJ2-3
CASRSGGARTDTQYF
TGTGCCAGCCGTTCCGGGGGGGCCCGCACAGATACGCAGTATTTT
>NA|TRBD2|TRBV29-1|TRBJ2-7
CSVKAGVTYEQYF
TGCAGCGTGAAAGCGGGAGTTACCTACGAGCAGTACTTC
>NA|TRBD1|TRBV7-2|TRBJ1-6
CASSLRQGWPYNSPLHF
TGTGCCAGCAGCTTAAGACAGGGCTGGCCTTATAATTCACCCCTCCACTTT
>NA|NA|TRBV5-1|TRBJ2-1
CASSPYGGNEQFF
TGCGCCAGCAGCCCGTATGGCGGAAATGAGCAGTTCTTC
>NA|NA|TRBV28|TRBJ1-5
CASSPGGGARWQPQHF
TGTGCCAGCAGTCCCGGGGGAGGGGCGAGATGGCAGCCCCAGCATTTT
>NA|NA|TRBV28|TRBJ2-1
CATGTNYNEQFF
TGTGCCACCGGGACAAATTACAATGAGCAGTTCTTC
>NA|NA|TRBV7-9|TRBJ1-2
CASSLDIYGYTF
TGTGCCAGCAGCCTGGACATCTATGGCTACACCTTC
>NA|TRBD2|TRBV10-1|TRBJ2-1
CASSSGSSYNEQFF
TGCGCCAGCAGTAGCGGGAGCTCCTACAATGAGCAGTTCTTC
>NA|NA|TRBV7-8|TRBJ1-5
CASSFGGRAQPQHF
TGTGCCAGCAGCTTTGGGGGCCGGGCGCAGCCCCAGCATTTT
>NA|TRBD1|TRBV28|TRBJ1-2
CASSFTGGGGYTF
TGTGCCAGCAGTTTTACAGGGGGCGGTGGCTACACCTTC
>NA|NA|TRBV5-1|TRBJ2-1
CASRAHNEQFF
TGCGCCAGCAGAGCACACAATGAGCAGTTCTTC
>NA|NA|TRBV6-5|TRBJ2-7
CASSLGGGQTYEQYF
TGTGCCAGCAGCTTAGGCGGGGGCCAAACCTACGAGCAGTACTTC
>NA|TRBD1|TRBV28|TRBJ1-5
CASSPHGTGSYSNQPQHF
TGTGCCAGCAGCCCTCACGGGACAGGGAGCTATAGCAATCAGCCCCAGCATTTT
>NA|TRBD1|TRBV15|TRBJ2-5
CATSPDRGRETQYF
TGTGCCACCAGCCCGGACAGGGGTAGGGAGACCCAGTACTTC
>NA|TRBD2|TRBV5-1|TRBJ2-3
CASSLGTSGRTDTQYF
TGCGCCAGCAGCTTGGGGACTAGCGGGAGGACAGATACGCAGTATTTT
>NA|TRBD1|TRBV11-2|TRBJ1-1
CASSLQGVTTEAFF
TGTGCCAGCAGCTTACAGGGGGTGACCACTGAAGCTTTCTTT
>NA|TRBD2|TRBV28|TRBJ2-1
CASRERLAGKGEQFF
TGTGCCAGCAGAGAGAGACTAGCGGGAAAGGGTGAGCAGTTCTTC
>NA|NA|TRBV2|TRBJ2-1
CASTAGLLNEQFF
TGTGCCAGCACCGCGGGACTCCTCAATGAGCAGTTCTTC
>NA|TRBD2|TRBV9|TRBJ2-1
CASSVSGTSGNNEQFF
TGTGCCAGCAGCGTGTCCGGGACTAGCGGAAACAATGAGCAGTTCTTC
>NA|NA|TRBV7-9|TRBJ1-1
CASSLEAGYTEAFF
TGTGCCAGCAGCTTAGAGGCAGGGTACACTGAAGCTTTCTTT
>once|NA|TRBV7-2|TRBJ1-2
CASSFSGSGEGYTF
TGTGCCAGCAGCTTCTCTGGGTCAGGCGAAGGCTACACCTTC
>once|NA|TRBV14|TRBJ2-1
CASSQLWSSSYNEQFF
TGTGCCAGCAGCCAACTGTGGTCCAGCTCCTACAATGAGCAGTTCTTC
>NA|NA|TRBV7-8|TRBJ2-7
CASSLVETVEQYF
TGTGCCAGCAGCTTAGTGGAGACAGTCGAGCAGTACTTC
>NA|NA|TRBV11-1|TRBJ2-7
CASSTDTSPPYEQYF
TGTGCCAGCAGCACAGACACTAGCCCGCCCTACGAGCAGTACTTC
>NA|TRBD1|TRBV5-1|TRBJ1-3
CASSLQGQGEGGNTIYF
TGCGCCAGCAGCTTGCAAGGACAGGGGGAAGGTGGAAACACCATATATTTT
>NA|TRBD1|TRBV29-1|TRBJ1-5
CSVPTINPGGSDQPQHF
TGCAGCGTTCCCACAATCAACCCAGGGGGCTCGGATCAGCCCCAGCATTTT
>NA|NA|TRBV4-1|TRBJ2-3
CASSHGGADTQYF
TGCGCCAGCAGCCATGGGGGGGCGGATACGCAGTATTTT
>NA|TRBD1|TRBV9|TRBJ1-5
CASSPGGNQPQHF
TGTGCCAGCAGCCCAGGGGGGAATCAGCCCCAGCATTTT
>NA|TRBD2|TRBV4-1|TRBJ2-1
CASSQDRLAEDEQFF
TGCGCCAGCAGCCAAGATAGACTAGCGGAGGATGAGCAGTTCTTC
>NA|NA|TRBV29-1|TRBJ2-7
CSVVRDLPYEQYF
TGCAGCGTTGTGAGGGATCTTCCCTACGAGCAGTACTTC
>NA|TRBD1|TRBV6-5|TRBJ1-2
CASSKDRVYGYTF
TGTGCCAGCAGTAAGGACAGGGTCTATGGCTACACCTTC
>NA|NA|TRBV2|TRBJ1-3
CASSDTPTVLSGNTIYF
TGTGCCAGCAGCGACACCCCGACAGTTCTCTCTGGAAACACCATATATTTT
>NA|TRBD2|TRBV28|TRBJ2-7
CASGNSGSIYEQYF
TGTGCCAGCGGAAATAGCGGGAGTATTTACGAGCAGTACTTC
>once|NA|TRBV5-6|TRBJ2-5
CASSSGETQYF
TGTGCCAGCAGCTCAGGGGAGACCCAGTACTTC
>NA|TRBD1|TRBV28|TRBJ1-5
CASSPTGTGNQPQHF
TGTGCCAGCAGTCCCACCGGGACAGGGAATCAGCCCCAGCATTTT
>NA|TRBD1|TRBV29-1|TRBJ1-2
CSVDDNDAGTGPYGYTF
TGCAGCGTTGACGACAATGACGCCGGGACAGGGCCTTATGGCTACACCTTC
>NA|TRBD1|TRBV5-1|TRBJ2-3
CASSEDRGRTDTQYF
TGCGCCAGCAGCGAGGACAGGGGACGCACAGATACGCAGTATTTT
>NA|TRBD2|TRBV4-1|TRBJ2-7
CASSQDFYGSGSREQYF
TGCGCCAGCAGCCAAGATTTCTACGGTAGCGGGAGTAGGGAGCAGTACTTC